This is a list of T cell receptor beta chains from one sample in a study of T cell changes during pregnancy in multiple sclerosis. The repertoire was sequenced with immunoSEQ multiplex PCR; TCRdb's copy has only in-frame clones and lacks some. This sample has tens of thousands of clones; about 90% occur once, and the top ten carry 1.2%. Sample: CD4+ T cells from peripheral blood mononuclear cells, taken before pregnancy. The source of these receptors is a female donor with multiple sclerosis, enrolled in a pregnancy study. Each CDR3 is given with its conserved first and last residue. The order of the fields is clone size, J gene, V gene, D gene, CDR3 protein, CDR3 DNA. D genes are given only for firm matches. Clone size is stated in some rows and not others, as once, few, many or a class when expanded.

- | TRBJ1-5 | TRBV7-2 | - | CASSLRGGSNQPQHF | TGTGCCAGCAGCCTAAGGGGAGGGAGCAATCAGCCCCAGCATTTT
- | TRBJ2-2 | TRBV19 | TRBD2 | CASRRREAGELFF | TGTGCCAGTAGAAGGCGGGAGGCCGGGGAGCTGTTTTTT
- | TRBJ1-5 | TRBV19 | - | CASSIGQGGQPQHF | TGTGCCAGTAGTATTGGGCAGGGAGGGCAGCCCCAGCATTTT
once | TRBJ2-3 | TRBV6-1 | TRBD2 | CGTSGSSTDTQYF | TGTGGTACTAGCGGCAGTAGCACAGATACGCAGTATTTT
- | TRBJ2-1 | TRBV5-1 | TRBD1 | CASSATGTGRVNEQFF | TGCGCCAGCAGCGCAACCGGGACAGGAAGGGTCAATGAGCAGTTCTTC
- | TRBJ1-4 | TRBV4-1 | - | CASSQGRAGDEKLFF | TGCGCCAGCAGCCAAGGTAGAGCAGGGGATGAAAAACTGTTTTTT
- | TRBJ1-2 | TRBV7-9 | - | CASSWDREGFRGYTF | TGTGCCAGCAGCTGGGACCGGGAGGGTTTTCGGGGCTACACCTTC
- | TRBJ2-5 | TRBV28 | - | CASSQQETQYF | TGTGCCAGCAGTCAGCAAGAGACCCAGTACTTC
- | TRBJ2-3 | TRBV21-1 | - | CASSEGQTVTDTQYF | TGTGCCAGCAGCGAGGGACAGACTGTCACAGATACGCAGTATTTT
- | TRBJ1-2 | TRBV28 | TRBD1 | CATLGQANYGYTF | TGTGCCACCCTGGGACAGGCTAACTATGGCTACACCTTC
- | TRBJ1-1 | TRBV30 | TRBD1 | CAWTTGGGNTEAFF | TGTGCCTGGACGACAGGGGGGGGGAACACTGAAGCTTTCTTT
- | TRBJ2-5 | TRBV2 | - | CASSEMQTALGETQYF | TGTGCCAGCAGCGAAATGCAGACAGCCTTGGGGGAGACCCAGTACTTC
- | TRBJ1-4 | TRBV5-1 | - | CASSVGRGEEKLFF | TGCGCCAGCAGCGTAGGAAGGGGTGAGGAAAAACTGTTTTTT
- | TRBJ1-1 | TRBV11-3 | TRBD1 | CASSLVGGGIRYTEAFF | TGTGCCAGCAGCTTAGTAGGGGGCGGCATCCGGTACACTGAAGCTTTCTTT
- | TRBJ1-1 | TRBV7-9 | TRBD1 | CASSSYRDRVTEAFF | TGTGCCAGCAGCTCTTACCGGGACAGAGTCACTGAAGCTTTCTTT
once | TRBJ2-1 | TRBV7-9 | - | CASDKDLPYNEQFF | TGTGCCAGCGACAAGGACTTACCCTACAATGAGCAGTTCTTC
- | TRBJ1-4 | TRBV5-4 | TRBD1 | CASSPAGQPNEKLFF | TGTGCCAGCAGCCCCGCGGGACAGCCTAATGAAAAACTGTTTTTT
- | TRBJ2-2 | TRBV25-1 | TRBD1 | CASTRGTGPTGELFF | TGTGCCAGCACCAGAGGGACAGGACCCACCGGGGAGCTGTTTTTT
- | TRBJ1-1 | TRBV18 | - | CASSPWEGNTEAFF | TGTGCCAGCTCACCCTGGGAGGGGAACACTGAAGCTTTCTTT
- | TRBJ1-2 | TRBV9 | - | CASSVSEGPYGYTF | TGTGCCAGCAGCGTATCTGAGGGTCCATATGGCTACACCTTC
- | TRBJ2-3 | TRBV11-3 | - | CASSLLPKPTDTQYF | TGTGCCAGCAGCTTATTACCGAAGCCCACAGATACGCAGTATTTT
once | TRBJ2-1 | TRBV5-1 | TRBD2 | CASSWPRDYPYNEQFF | TGCGCCAGCAGCTGGCCCCGGGACTACCCTTACAATGAGCAGTTCTTC
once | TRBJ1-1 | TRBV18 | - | CASSPGEDTEAFF | TGTGCCAGCTCACCCGGGGAGGACACTGAAGCTTTCTTT
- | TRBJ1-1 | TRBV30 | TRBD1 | CAWGPQGRGRTEAFF | TGTGCCTGGGGGCCACAGGGAAGGGGGCGGACTGAAGCTTTCTTT
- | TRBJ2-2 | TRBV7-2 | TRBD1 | CASSTVRQGAGELFF | TGTGCCAGCAGCACCGTAAGACAGGGGGCCGGGGAGCTGTTTTTT
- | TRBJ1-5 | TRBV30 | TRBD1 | CAWSSTGRGNQPQHF | TGTGCCTGGAGTTCGACAGGGAGAGGCAATCAGCCCCAGCATTTT
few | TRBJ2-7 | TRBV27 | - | CASSLTGRGSSYEQYF | TGTGCCAGCAGTTTAACCGGCAGGGGAAGCTCCTACGAGCAGTACTTC
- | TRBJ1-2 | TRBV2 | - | CASSPRGQTPYGYTF | TGTGCCAGCAGTCCCCGAGGACAGACCCCATATGGCTACACCTTC
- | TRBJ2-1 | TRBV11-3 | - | CASSLGSSGEQFF | TGTGCCAGCAGCTTAGGGTCCAGTGGCGAGCAGTTCTTC
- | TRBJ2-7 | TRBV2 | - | CASNTVAGTSYEQYF | TGTGCCAGCAACACCGTTGCAGGGACTTCCTACGAGCAGTACTTC
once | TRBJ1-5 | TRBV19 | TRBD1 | CASRKQGRGYSNQPQHF | TGTGCCAGTAGAAAACAGGGGAGAGGGTATAGCAATCAGCCCCAGCATTTT
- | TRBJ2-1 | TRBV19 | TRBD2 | CASRVAGSDQFF | TGTGCCAGTAGGGTAGCGGGATCCGATCAGTTCTTC
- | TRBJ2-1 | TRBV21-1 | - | CASSKGAGQVNEQFF | TGTGCCAGCAGCAAAGGTGCGGGACAGGTTAATGAGCAGTTCTTC
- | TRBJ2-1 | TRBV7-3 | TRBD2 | CASSLIGGRAGDEQFF | TGTGCCAGCAGCTTAATCGGCGGGAGGGCCGGCGATGAGCAGTTCTTC
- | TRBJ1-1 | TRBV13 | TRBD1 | CASIPTGGHTEAFF | TGTGCCAGCATCCCGACAGGGGGCCACACTGAAGCTTTCTTT
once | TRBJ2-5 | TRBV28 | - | CASRGRETQYF | TGTGCCAGCAGGGGGCGAGAGACCCAGTACTTC
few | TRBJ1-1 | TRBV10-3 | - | CAISDWTASMNTEAFF | TGTGCCATCAGTGATTGGACAGCGTCCATGAACACTGAAGCTTTCTTT
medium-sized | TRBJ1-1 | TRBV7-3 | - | CASSLTAMNTEAFF | TGTGCCAGCAGCTTAACAGCCATGAACACTGAAGCTTTCTTT
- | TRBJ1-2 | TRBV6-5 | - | CASSYLSSGYGYTF | TGTGCCAGCAGTTACCTATCGTCCGGCTATGGCTACACCTTC
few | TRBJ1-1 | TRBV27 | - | CASSHLNTEAFF | TGTGCCAGCAGTCATCTAAACACTGAAGCTTTCTTT
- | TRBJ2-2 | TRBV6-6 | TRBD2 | CASMDSGRGTGELFF | TGTGCCAGCATGGACAGCGGGAGGGGTACCGGGGAGCTGTTTTTT
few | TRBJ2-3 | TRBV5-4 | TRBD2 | CASSLGLAGGPRTDTQYF | TGTGCCAGCAGCTTGGGATTAGCGGGAGGGCCGAGAACAGATACGCAGTATTTT
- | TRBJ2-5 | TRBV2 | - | CASSRGSGGVKQETQYF | TGTGCCAGCTCTCGAGGTAGCGGAGGGGTAAAACAAGAGACCCAGTACTTC
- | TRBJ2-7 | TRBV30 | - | CAWSYGGSAPLEQYF | TGTGCCTGGAGTTATGGGGGCTCAGCCCCTCTTGAGCAGTACTTC
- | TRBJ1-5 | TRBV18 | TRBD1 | CASSSPGQGGGSNQPQHF | TGTGCCAGCTCATCGCCGGGACAGGGGGGGGGTAGCAATCAGCCCCAGCATTTT
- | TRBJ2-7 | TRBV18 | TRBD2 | CASLSSGNYEQYF | TGTGCCAGCTTATCTAGCGGCAACTACGAGCAGTACTTC
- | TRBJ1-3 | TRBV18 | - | CASSTTPTGAGNTIYF | TGTGCCAGCTCGACCACCCCGACAGGAGCTGGAAACACCATATATTTT
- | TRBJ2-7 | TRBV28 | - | CASSLKAVPSYEQYF | TGTGCCAGCAGCCTTAAAGCGGTACCCTCCTACGAGCAGTACTTC
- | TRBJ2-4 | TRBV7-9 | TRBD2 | CASEKSGTVNIQYF | TGTGCCAGCGAAAAAAGCGGGACGGTAAACATTCAGTACTTC
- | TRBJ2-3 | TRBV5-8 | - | CASTRGRFMDF | TGTGCCAGCACCCGAGGGCGTTTCATGGATTTT
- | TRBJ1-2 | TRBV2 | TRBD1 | CASRETTGFFDGYTF | TGTGCCAGCAGGGAAACGACAGGGTTTTTTGATGGCTACACCTTC
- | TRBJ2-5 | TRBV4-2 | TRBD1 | CASSQDTTGGFQETQYF | TGTGCCAGCAGCCAAGATACGACAGGGGGGTTCCAAGAGACCCAGTACTTC
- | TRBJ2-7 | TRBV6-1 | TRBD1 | CASSEARDSHSYEQYF | TGTGCCAGCAGTGAAGCCCGGGACAGCCACTCCTACGAGCAGTACTTC
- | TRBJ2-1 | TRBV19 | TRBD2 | CASSIGLAVYNEQFF | TGTGCCAGTAGTATCGGACTAGCGGTCTACAATGAGCAGTTCTTC
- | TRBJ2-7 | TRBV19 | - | CASSETWGLVFHEQYF | TGTGCCAGTAGCGAGACCTGGGGCTTGGTGTTCCACGAGCAGTACTTC
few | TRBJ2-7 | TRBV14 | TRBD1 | CASSAPGQGFREQYF | TGTGCCAGCAGCGCCCCGGGACAGGGATTTCGTGAGCAGTACTTC
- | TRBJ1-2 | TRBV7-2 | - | CASSLETGIPREGYTF | TGTGCCAGCAGCTTAGAAACAGGGATTCCCAGGGAGGGCTACACCTTC
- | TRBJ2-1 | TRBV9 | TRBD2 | CASSPTTSGINEQFF | TGTGCCAGCAGCCCTACGACTAGCGGGATCAATGAGCAGTTCTTC
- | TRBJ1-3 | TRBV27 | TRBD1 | CASRPPGQTTSSPGNTIYF | TGTGCCAGCAGACCACCGGGACAGACCACCTCGAGCCCTGGAAACACCATATATTTT